The 21 T cell receptor beta chains below were found in one sample sequenced in a study of T cell responses to AZD1222 COVID-19 vaccine (dated by TCRdb to the early 2020s). Taken with the paper, the label for time point translates to: baseline before first vaccination. Receptors were amplified or captured by the immunoSEQ multiplex PCR assay. Not all clones reach the TCRdb copy of this immuneACCESS table, which keeps in-frame sequences only. Checked studies attribute under half of the gap to unresolved V genes and leave the rest unexplained. The sample yields under 200,000 clones; 94% were counted once. Approximately 0.64% of the sample lies in the top ten. The sample here was peripheral blood, taken on day 0 of AZD1222 vaccination. The receptor set was obtained from an adult in good health.

V and J are TRBV18 and TRBJ1-6; D is unresolved. V was pared by 1 base and J by 8 bases, with 9 bases between. Germline-derived CDR1 and CDR2 are KGHSH and LQKENI. This CDR3 spans 14 amino acids. DNA for the CDR3: TGTGCCAGCTCACCACGGGTGGGCGATTCACCCCTCCACTTT. It is translated as CASSPRVGDSPLHF.

This rearrangement joins TRBV6-2 or TRBV6-3 to TRBJ2-3; D uncertain. The CDR3 is made up of 14 amino acids. CDR1 is MNHEY, CDR2 SVGEGT, per germline. Trimming took off 2 bases at V and 4 bases at J, with 10 bases between the two ends. The CDR3 is CASSYAVTADTQYF. CDR3 coding DNA: TGTGCCAGCAGTTACGCAGTCACAGCAGATACGCAGTATTTT.

The chain joins TRBV28 to TRBJ2-2; D is undetermined. The CDR3 totals 12 residues. Germline-derived CDR1 and CDR2 are MDHEN and SYDVKM. With 3 bases removed from V and 8 bases from J, the gap between germline ends came to 7 bases. The CDR3 region is CASSLLGGELFF. The CDR3 DNA is TGTGCCAGCAGTTTGTTAGGGGGGGAGCTGTTTTTT.

This clone was observed a handful of times. The chain combines TRBV3-1 (or the pseudogene TRBV3-2) with TRBJ1-2; D possibly corresponds to TRBD1 (5 bases). CDR1 is LGHDT, CDR2 YNNKEL, per germline (reference sequence). This CDR3 has 15 residues. The ends were cut back, 0 bases at V and 7 bases at J, with 15 bases in the middle. The chain's CDR3 is CASSQEGRDLSGYTF. Here the CDR3 DNA reads TGTGCCAGCAGCCAAGAGGGGCGCGATCTGAGTGGCTACACCTTC.

The chain recombines TRBV10-3 with TRBJ1-2; maybe TRBD1 (6 bases). The germline CDR1 and CDR2 sequences are ENHRY and SYGVKD. V lost 6 bases and J lost 8, with 10 bases in between. This CDR3 region has 11 residues. The CDR3 DNA is TGTGCCATCAGGGGGCAGGGGGGCTACACCTTC. It yields the protein CAIRGQGGYTF.

The chain is built from TRBV5-4 and TRBJ2-1; D is unresolved. Germline V lookup: CDR1 SGHNT, CDR2 YYREEE (reference sequence). This CDR3 contains 13 residues. V was pared by 5 bases and J by 1 base, with 7 bases between. CDR3 bases: TGTGCCAGCAGTCTGGAGTCCTACAATGAGCAGTTCTTC. Its protein is CASSLESYNEQFF.

V usage is TRBV7-9 and J usage is TRBJ1-2; D perhaps matches TRBD1 (6 bases). The length of the CDR3 is 16 residues. Germline values: CDR1 SEHNR, CDR2 FQNEAQ (reference sequence). V lost 4 bases and J 3 bases, leaving 18 bases between the germline ends. The CDR3 DNA sequence: TGTGCCAGCAGCTCTTATCTAGGGGACACGGACTATGGCTACACCTTC. This translates into CASSSYLGDTDYGYTF. Together with reference TRBV7-9 and TRBJ1-2, the CDR3 gives the full variable domain: DTGVSQNPRHKITKRGQNVTFRCDPISEHNRLYWYRQTLGQGPEFLTYFQNEAQLEKSRLLSDRFSAERPKGSFSTLEIQRTEQGDSAMYLCASSSYLGDTDYGYTFGSGTRLTVV.

This clone showed up just a few times. The chain is built from TRBV11-2 and TRBJ2-1; D is perhaps TRBD2 (6 bases). The CDR3 spans 17 residues. Germline V gene lookup returns CDR1 SGHAT and CDR2 FQNNGV. Trimming stripped 5 bases from V and 0 bases from J, with 17 bases between. The CDR3 coding sequence is TGTGCCAGCAGCACCAAGGGCGGGGCGGGCTCCTACAATGAGCAGTTCTTC. Translating it yields CASSTKGGAGSYNEQFF. The full variable domain, completed using reference TRBV11-2 and TRBJ2-1, is EAGVAQSPRYKIIEKRQSVAFWCNPISGHATLYWYQQILGQGPKLLIQFQNNGVVDDSQLPKDRFSAERLKGVDSTLKIQPAKLEDSAVYLCASSTKGGAGSYNEQFFGPGTRLTVL.

This clone has a handful of counts. The chain joins TRBV10-3 to TRBJ1-2; 8 nucleotides align to TRBD1. Per the germline V gene, CDR1 is ENHRY and CDR2 is SYGVKD. This CDR3 has 12 amino acids. J lost 2 bases, V lost 10 bases, and 3 bases had no gene match. The CDR3 reads CATGTGNYGYTF. The CDR3, as DNA: TGTGCCACCGGGACAGGCAACTATGGCTACACCTTC.

The count of this clone is one. The rearrangement joins TRBV10-1 to TRBJ2-7; 11 nucleotides agree with TRBD2. V shed 3 bases, J shed 0 bases, and the junction held 4 bases outside the gene matches. Germline assignment: CDR1 WNHNN and CDR2 SYGVQD (reference sequence). The CDR3 is 16 amino acids. CDR3 protein: CASSELGTSGSYEQYF. In DNA, the CDR3 is TGCGCCAGCAGTGAACTAGGGACTAGCGGCTCCTACGAGCAGTACTTC.

The chain combines TRBV2 with TRBJ1-2; possibly TRBD1 for D (6 bases). V was shortened by 3 bases and J by 5 bases, with 13 bases between the two germline ends. CDR1 is SNHLY and CDR2 is FYNNEI in the germline V gene. The CDR3 consists of 14 residues. The CDR3 sequence is CASSDPTGPYGYTF. In DNA form, the CDR3 reads TGTGCCAGCAGTGATCCGACAGGACCTTATGGCTACACCTTC. Using reference TRBV2 and TRBJ1-2 for the parts outside the CDR3, the full variable domain is EPEVTQTPSHQVTQMGQEVILRCVPISNHLYFYWYRQILGQKVEFLVSFYNNEISEKSEIFDDQFSVERPDGSNFTLKIRSTKLEDSAMYFCASSDPTGPYGYTFGSGTRLTVV.

The V and J genes are TRBV19 and TRBJ1-5, with D uncertain. The CDR3 consists of 14 residues. The V end was cut by 7 bases, the J end by 9 bases, with 19 bases between. Germline V gene data show CDR1 as LNHDA and CDR2 as SQIVND (reference sequence). CDR3 region: CASIERATSGPQHF. CDR3 bases: TGTGCCAGTATTGAACGGGCCACTTCGGGGCCCCAGCATTTT.

A word on this clone: The germline gene is not matched at one end of the junction; a read error may be the cause. This chain links TRBV7-9 with TRBJ2-2, with D possibly TRBD2 on 6 matching bases. This CDR3 has 14 residues. The germline CDR1 and CDR2 sequences are SEHNR and FQNEAQ (reference sequence). CDR3 protein: CASTLREFNGELFF. The CDR3, as DNA: TGTGCCAGCACCTTACGGGAGTTTAACGGGGAGCTGTTTTTT.

The V and J genes are TRBV5-1 and TRBJ1-5; TRBD1 matches 7 bases. Germline V gives CDR1 SGHRS, CDR2 YFSETQ. V lost 0 bases and J lost 5; bases outside the gene matches: 8. The CDR3 contains 16 residues. CDR3 sequence reads: CASSLEGGGRDQPQHF. In DNA, the CDR3 is TGCGCCAGCAGCTTGGAGGGAGGGGGCAGGGATCAGCCCCAGCATTTT.

In this sample, this clone turned up once. This chain links TRBV7-9 with TRBJ2-5, with unresolved D. Germline values: CDR1 SEHNR, CDR2 FQNEAQ (reference sequence). The length of the CDR3 is 14 residues. Trimming pared 6 bases from V and 1 base from J, leaving 12 bases between. The DNA for the CDR3 is TGTGCCAGCAGTCACAGAAAATCCCAAGAGACCCAGTACTTC. This gives the protein CASSHRKSQETQYF.

This sequence joins TRBV19 and TRBJ1-1, with a possible D match to TRBD1 (5 bases). Germline values: CDR1 LNHDA, CDR2 SQIVND (reference sequence). Trimming stripped 7 bases from V and 1 base from J, with 13 bases between. The CDR3 sequence is 14 residues long. CDR3 residues: CASKAGQQNTEAFF. CDR3 nucleotides: TGTGCCAGTAAAGCGGGGCAACAGAACACTGAAGCTTTCTTT.

The chain recombines TRBV30 with TRBJ1-6; a weak D match, TRBD1 (5 bases). The CDR3 sequence is 13 residues long. CDR1 is GTSNPN, CDR2 SVGIG, per germline (reference sequence). V dropped 5 bases and J dropped 9 bases, with 14 bases sitting between them. In DNA form, the CDR3 reads TGTGCCTGGGTCAGGGTCTCCGGTTCACCCCTCCACTTT. Its protein product is CAWVRVSGSPLHF.

The chain employs TRBV11-2 and TRBJ2-7; 11 bases line up with TRBD1. J was trimmed by 2 bases and V by 5 bases; bases with no gene match: 5. Germline-derived CDR1 and CDR2 are SGHAT and FQNNGV. The CDR3 has 15 amino acids. The CDR3 DNA reads as TGTGCCAGCAGCAAACCGGGACAGGGGGCCTACGAGCAGTACTTC. The encoded protein is CASSKPGQGAYEQYF.

The J gene is TRBJ2-1, the V gene TRBV2; D not certain. Trimming left V 4 bases short and J 0 bases short, with 10 bases between. The CDR3 is made up of 15 amino acids. The germline V gene encodes CDR1 SNHLY and CDR2 FYNNEI. In DNA form, the CDR3 reads TGTGCCAGCAGTGTGCGTCTAGTCTCCTACAATGAGCAGTTCTTC. It encodes CASSVRLVSYNEQFF.

The chain has TRBV5-1 and TRBJ1-5; TRBD1 aligns across 11 bases. The CDR3 spans 16 residues. Germline loops: CDR1 SGHRS, CDR2 YFSETQ. V gave up 4 bases and J gave up 1 base; unmatched junction bases: 4. The CDR3 region has the DNA TGCGCCAGCAGCACGGGACAGGGGGGAAGCAATCAGCCCCAGCATTTT. It specifies CASSTGQGGSNQPQHF. The variable domain in full, with the rest retrieved from reference TRBV5-1 and TRBJ1-5, is KAGVTQTPRYLIKTRGQQVTLSCSPISGHRSVSWYQQTPGQGLQFLFEYFSETQRNKGNFPGRFSGRQFSNSRSEMNVSTLELGDSALYLCASSTGQGGSNQPQHFGDGTRLSIL.

The chain joins TRBV19 to TRBJ1-1, with D hard to call. V shed 8 bases and J shed 1 base, with 11 bases lying between them. The CDR3 spans 13 residues. Germline V gives CDR1 LNHDA, CDR2 SQIVND (reference sequence). The CDR3 reads CASGTYGNTEAFF. CDR3 nucleotides: TGTGCCAGTGGAACGTATGGGAACACTGAAGCTTTCTTT.